The entry below gives a single TCR beta chain sequence along with its context. Germline V gene lookup returns CDR1 SGHTA and CDR2 FQGNSA. CDR3 size: 13 residues. This sample is part of a study of beta chain features in type 1 diabetes. Study overall: Age, gender and cell yields were similar between patients and healthy donors.

The study reverse transcribed the entire isolated RNA, so it sequenced expressed TCRB transcripts. Clones were read by immunoSEQ multiplex PCR, and TCRdb kept only the in-frame ones, dropping some. The table shows 200,000 to 300,000 clones, with about 26% occurring only once. The rearrangement joins TRBV7-2 to TRBJ2-5; 9 nucleotides agree with TRBD1. The end of the DNA fits TRBJ2-7 better, so the J call may be wrong. Sample: central memory CD4+ T cells from blood. The sequence was collected from a man between 25 and 39 years old in good health. CDR3 in DNA: TGTGCCAGCAGCTCCGGGACAGGGTACGAGCAGTACTTC. Its translation is CASSSGTGYEQYF.